This T cell receptor beta chain originates from a study of shared clonotypes between healthy human individuals. Of note for this clone: No antigen is known for it.

General study points: A small donor pool kept down the genetic and exposure-history diversity that was represented. Rarefaction curves obtained for sorted subsets showed sequencing incomplete despite large depth. Expectations were that clonotype sharing among donors would be affected by sequencing depth.

Assay: immunoSEQ multiplex PCR; the TCRdb copy retains only in-frame clones and omits some. The data hold 2 million to 3 million clones, with roughly 93% observed a single time. Germline V CDR1 and CDR2: SNHLY, FYNNEI. The CDR3 extends over 16 amino acids. The trim removed 5 bases at V and 6 bases at J, leaving 12 bases unmatched. The investigators split CD4+ cells into a CD45RA+ naive subset and a CD45RA-negative memory subset. The sample taken for sequencing was naive CD4+ T cells from PBMCs. As for subset: CD45RA+ positively selected. The genes are TRBV2 and TRBJ1-1; TRBD1 matches at 10 bases. The source is a man aged 18-30 years in good health. Some clones in this sample may be carry-over from other donors' samples. The CDR3 coding sequence is TGTGCCAGCAGTTATTGGACAGGGGGGGTCAACCCTGAAGCTTTCTTT. Protein: CASSYWTGGVNPEAFF.